A single sample gave rise to the 8 T cell receptor beta chains below, sequenced in a study of T cells in Graves' hyperthyroidism and ophthalmopathy. There were TCR beta CDR3 regions amplified from RNA transcripts. RT-PCR in the first round (using the HTBI primer set) targeted the TCR CDR3. TCRdb reprocessed the multiplex PCR reads via MiXCR and lists one record per CDR3 protein. The sample lists hundreds of thousands of distinct CDR3 sequences, 30% to 40% seen once, with roughly 30% in the top ten. The material sequenced was blood. The receptors were sampled from a woman in her thirties or forties with Graves' hyperthyroidism.

As concerns this clonotype: An end of the junction does not agree with germline; a read error may underlie this. The chain combines TRBV7-9 with TRBJ1-2; D not certain. Germline CDR1 is SEHNR and CDR2 is FQNEAQ (reference sequence). CDR3 length equals 15 residues. CDR3 nucleotides: TGCGCCAGCAGCCACTCTCAGTCACTTAACTATGGCTACACCTTC. As protein: CASSHSQSLNYGYTF.

In its sample, this clonotype was seen once. The rearrangement links TRBV4-3 to TRBJ1-5; D is unresolved. V was trimmed by 0 bases and J by 7 bases, leaving 16 bases between them. CDR1 and CDR2 (germline): LGHNA, YSLEER. This CDR3 has 16 amino acids. CDR3 sequence (DNA): TGCGCCAGCAGCCAAGAATACGAGAGGGTCTGGCAGCCCCAGCATTTT. Translation gives CASSQEYERVWQPQHF.

This clonotype was detected ten times or more. This rearrangement joins TRBV5-6 to TRBJ1-6; unclear D gene. V lost 2 bases, J lost 10 bases, and 13 bases lay in between. Germline lookup yields CDR1 SGHDT and CDR2 YYEEEE. The CDR3 has 14 amino acids. In DNA form, the CDR3 reads TGTGCCAGCAGCTTATGGGCCTTTCGCTCACCCCTCCACTTT. It specifies CASSLWAFRSPLHF.

The rearrangement joins TRBV5-1 to TRBJ1-1, with no clear D. The CDR3 consists of 12 residues. Between the trimmed V and J ends, which lost 7 bases and 6 bases, there was a span of 13 bases. Germline V gene sequence: CDR1 SGHRS, CDR2 YFSETQ. CDR3 nucleotides: TGCGCCAGCCGCCTCGGTAACGCTGAAGCTTTCTTT. This codes for CASRLGNAEAFF.

The chain joins TRBV2 to TRBJ2-7, with TRBD2 matching over 11 bases. The DNA end lines up better with TRBJ2-1; the J call may be wrong. Germline CDR1 and CDR2: SNHLY and FYNNEI. The CDR3 is 16 amino acids. CDR3 region: CASSDWGLAVYNEQFF. The CDR3 coding sequence is TGTGCCAGCAGTGATTGGGGACTAGCGGTATACAATGAGCAGTTCTTC.

This clonotype appeared many times. The chain couples TRBV4-1 to TRBJ2-6; either TRBD1 or TRBD2 may fit D (5 bases each). Deletions cut 5 bases from V and 3 bases from J, with 11 bases between. The CDR3 sequence is 15 residues long. Germline CDR1 reads MGHRA; CDR2 reads YSYEKL. The CDR3 is CASSAQGVGANVLTF. CDR3 nucleotide sequence: TGCGCCAGCAGCGCTCAGGGAGTTGGGGCCAACGTCCTGACTTTC.

This clonotype has a count of ten or more. The chain has TRBV14 and TRBJ2-7; D call uncertain. The CDR3 totals 13 residues. Germline CDR1 and CDR2: SGHDN and FVKESK. The V end lost 3 bases, the J end lost 5 bases, and 11 bases lay between the germline ends. The CDR3 here is CASSQARFHEQYF. In DNA, the CDR3 is TGTGCCAGCAGCCAGGCTCGCTTTCACGAGCAGTACTTC.

The rearrangement uses TRBV2 and TRBJ1-5, with 10 bases matching TRBD1. V gave up 5 bases and J gave up 3 bases; unmatched junction bases: 4. The CDR3 is 15 amino acids. Germline V gives CDR1 SNHLY, CDR2 FYNNEI. DNA of the CDR3: TGTGCCAGCAGTTGGGACAGGGGTCACAATCAGCCCCAGCATTTT. Its translation: CASSWDRGHNQPQHF.